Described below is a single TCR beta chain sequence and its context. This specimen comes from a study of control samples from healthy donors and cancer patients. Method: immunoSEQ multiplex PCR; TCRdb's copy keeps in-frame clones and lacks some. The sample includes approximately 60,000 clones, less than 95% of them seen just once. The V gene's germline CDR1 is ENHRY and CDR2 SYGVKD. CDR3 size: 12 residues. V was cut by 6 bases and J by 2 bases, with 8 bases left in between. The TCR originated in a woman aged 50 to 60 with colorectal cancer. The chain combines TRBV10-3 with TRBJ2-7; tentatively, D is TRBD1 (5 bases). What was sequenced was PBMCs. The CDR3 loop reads CAISRDPYEQYF. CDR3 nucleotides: TGTGCCATCAGCAGGGATCCCTACGAGCAGTACTTC.